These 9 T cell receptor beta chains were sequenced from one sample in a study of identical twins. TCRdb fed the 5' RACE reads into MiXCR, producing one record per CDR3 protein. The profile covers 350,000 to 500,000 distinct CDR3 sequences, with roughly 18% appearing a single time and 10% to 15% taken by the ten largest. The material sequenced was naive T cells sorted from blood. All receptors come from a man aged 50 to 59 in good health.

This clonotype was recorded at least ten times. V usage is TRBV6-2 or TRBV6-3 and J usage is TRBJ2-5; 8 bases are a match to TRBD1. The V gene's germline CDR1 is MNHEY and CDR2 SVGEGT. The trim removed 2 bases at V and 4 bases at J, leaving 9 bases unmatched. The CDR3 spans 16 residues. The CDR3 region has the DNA TGTGCCAGCAGTTACGCCTCCGGGACAGGAGGAGAGACCCAGTACTTC. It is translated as CASSYASGTGGETQYF.

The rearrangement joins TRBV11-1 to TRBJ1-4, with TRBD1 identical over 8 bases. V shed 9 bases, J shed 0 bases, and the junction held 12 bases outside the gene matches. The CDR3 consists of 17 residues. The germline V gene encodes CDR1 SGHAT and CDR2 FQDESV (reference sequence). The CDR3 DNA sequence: TGTGCCAGTGCGAGCAGGGGGCGCATAACAACTAATGAAAAACTGTTTTTT. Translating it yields CASASRGRITTNEKLFF.

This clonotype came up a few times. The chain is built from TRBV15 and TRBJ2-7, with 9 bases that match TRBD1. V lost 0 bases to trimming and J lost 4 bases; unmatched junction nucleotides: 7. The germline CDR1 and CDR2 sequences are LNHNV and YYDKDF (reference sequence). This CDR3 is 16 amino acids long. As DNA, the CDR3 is TGTGCCACCAGCAGAGATAAGGGGACAGGGTTTTACGAGCAGTACTTC. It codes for CATSRDKGTGFYEQYF.

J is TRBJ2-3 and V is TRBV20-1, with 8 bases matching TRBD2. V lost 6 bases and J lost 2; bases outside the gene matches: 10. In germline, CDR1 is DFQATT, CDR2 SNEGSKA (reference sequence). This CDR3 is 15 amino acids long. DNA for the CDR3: TGCAGTGCGGTCACGGCGGGGGGCTTCACAGATACGCAGTATTTT. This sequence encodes CSAVTAGGFTDTQYF.

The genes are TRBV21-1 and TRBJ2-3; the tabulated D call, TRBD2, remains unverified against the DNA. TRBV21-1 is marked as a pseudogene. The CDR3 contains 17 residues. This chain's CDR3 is CASSSGQREDPTDTQYF. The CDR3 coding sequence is TGTGCCAGCAGCAGTGGTCAGCGGGAGGATCCCACAGATACGCAGTATTTT.

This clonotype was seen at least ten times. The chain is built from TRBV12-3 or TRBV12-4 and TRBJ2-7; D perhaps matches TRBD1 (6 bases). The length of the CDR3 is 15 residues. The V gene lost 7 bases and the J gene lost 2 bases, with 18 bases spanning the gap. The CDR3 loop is CASTPPDSGAYEQYF. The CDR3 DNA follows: TGTGCCAGCACCCCCCCGGACAGCGGTGCCTACGAGCAGTACTTC.

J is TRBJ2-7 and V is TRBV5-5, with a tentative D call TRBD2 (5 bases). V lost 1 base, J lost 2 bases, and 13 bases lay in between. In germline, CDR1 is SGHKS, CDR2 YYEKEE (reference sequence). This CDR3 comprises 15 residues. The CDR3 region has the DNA TGTGCCAGCAGCTTGATCCTAGGGAGAACCTACGAGCAGTACTTC. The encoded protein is CASSLILGRTYEQYF.

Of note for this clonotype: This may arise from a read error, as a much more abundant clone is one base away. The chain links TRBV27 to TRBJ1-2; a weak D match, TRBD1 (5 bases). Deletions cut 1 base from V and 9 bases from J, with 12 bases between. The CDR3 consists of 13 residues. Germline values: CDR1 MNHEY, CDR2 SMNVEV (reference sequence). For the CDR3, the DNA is TGTGCCAGCAGTTTATATGGGGGTCAATGCTACACCTTC. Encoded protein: CASSLYGGQCYTF.

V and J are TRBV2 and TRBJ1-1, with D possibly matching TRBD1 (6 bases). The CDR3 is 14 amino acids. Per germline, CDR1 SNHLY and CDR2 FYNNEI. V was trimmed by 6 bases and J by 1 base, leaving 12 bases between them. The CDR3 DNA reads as TGTGCCAGCAGGATACAGGGTAGGAACACTGAAGCTTTCTTT. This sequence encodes CASRIQGRNTEAFF.